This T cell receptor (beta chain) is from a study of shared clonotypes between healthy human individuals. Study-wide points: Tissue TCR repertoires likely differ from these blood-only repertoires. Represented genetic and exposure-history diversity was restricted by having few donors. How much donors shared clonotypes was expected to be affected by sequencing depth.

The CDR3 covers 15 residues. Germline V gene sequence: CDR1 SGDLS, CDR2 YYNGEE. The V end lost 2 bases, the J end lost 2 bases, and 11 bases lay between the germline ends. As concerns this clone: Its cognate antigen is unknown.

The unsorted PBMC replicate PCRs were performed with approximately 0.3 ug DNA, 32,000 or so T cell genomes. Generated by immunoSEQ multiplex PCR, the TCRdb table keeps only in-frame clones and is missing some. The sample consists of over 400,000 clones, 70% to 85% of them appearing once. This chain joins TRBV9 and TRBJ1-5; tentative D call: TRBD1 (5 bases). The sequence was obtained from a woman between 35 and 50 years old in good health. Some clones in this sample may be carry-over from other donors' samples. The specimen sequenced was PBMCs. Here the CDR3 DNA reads TGTGCCAGCAGCGTGTCGGGGCAGGGCAATCAGCCCCAGCATTTT. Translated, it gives CASSVSGQGNQPQHF. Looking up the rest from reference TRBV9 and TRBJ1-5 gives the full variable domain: DSGVTQTPKHLITATGQRVTLRCSPRSGDLSVYWYQQSLDQGLQFLIQYYNGEERAKGNILERFSAQQFPDLHSELNLSSLELGDSALYFCASSVSGQGNQPQHFGDGTRLSIL.